The clone carrying this T cell receptor (beta chain) came up a few times. Its antigen is not identified. The TCRbeta library incorporated unique molecular identifiers. TCRdb redid the calling of the PCR reads with MiXCR, one entry per CDR3 protein. This sample has roughly 28,000 distinct CDR3 sequences, with roughly a sixth found just once. The data were obtained in a study of T-cell reconstitution after alpha-beta-depleted transplantation in children. Study observations and caveats: Several patients had high TCRbeta diversity at day 60; it came from surviving recipient T cells and thymic progenitors. Reports say that about two months after transplant, the alpha-beta T cells came out of several hundred graft clones that had expanded. It was newly produced T cells that mostly accounted for T-cell counts and diversity one year after transplant.

The CDR3 runs to 15 residues. Trimming took off 4 bases at V and 7 bases at J, with 14 bases between the two ends. The sequenced sample was PBMCs, mostly from graft donor cells, obtained 60 days after TCRalphabeta/CD19-depleted stem cell transplant. The origin of this receptor is a male patient between 2 and 10 years old who had a stem cell transplant for acute lymphoblastic leukemia, so the T cells may come from the graft donor. J is TRBJ1-6 and V is TRBV12-3 or TRBV12-4, with D tentatively TRBD1 (6 bases). The CDR3 coding sequence is TGTGCCAGCAGTTCGGGGGGCAGGGGAAATTCACCCCTCCACTTT. Translated, it gives CASSSGGRGNSPLHF.